This T cell receptor (beta chain) was identified during a study of Graves' ophthalmopathy and Graves' hyperthyroidism. The wider study: Before any treatment was given, at initial diagnosis, peripheral blood was collected.

Eligible hyperthyroidism cases comprised new diagnoses of under 2 months' duration in individuals aged 18 to 65. Someone took the PBMCs out of approximately 9.2 ml of fresh peripheral blood. Study outcomes and limitations: In predicting ophthalmopathy progression, the model reached 65% to 71% sensitivity and under 75% specificity.

Ten or more counts support this clonotype. The antigen is unknown. V shed 5 bases and J shed 7 bases, with 9 bases lying between them. CDR3 size: 12 residues. The germline V gene encodes CDR1 MDHEN and CDR2 SYDVKM. The sequenced template was RNA, covering the TCR beta CDR3 region. RT-PCR in the first round used HTBI primers; a second-round multiplex PCR followed. TCRdb used MiXCR to reprocess the multiplex PCR reads, holding one entry per CDR3 protein. The repertoire has about 370,000 distinct CDR3 sequences, about 18% of them found once; the top ten carry roughly 2.4%. This sequence originates from an adult woman with stable Graves' hyperthyroidism. Sequenced sample: peripheral blood. J is TRBJ1-5 and V is TRBV28, with D perhaps TRBD1 (5 bases). CDR3 protein: CASSGGSQPQHF. CDR3 coding DNA: TGTGCCAGCAGTGGGGGTTCGCAGCCCCAGCATTTT.